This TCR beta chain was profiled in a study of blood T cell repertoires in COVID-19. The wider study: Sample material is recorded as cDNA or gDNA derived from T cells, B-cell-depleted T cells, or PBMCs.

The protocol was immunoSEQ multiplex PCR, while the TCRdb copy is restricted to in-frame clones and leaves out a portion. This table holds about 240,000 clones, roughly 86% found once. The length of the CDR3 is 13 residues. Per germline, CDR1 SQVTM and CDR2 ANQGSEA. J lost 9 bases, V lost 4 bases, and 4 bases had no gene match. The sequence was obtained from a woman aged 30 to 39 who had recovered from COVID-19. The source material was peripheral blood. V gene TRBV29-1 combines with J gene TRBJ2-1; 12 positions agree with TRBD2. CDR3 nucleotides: TGCAGCGTTGCTAGCGGGGGGGTTGCTGAGCAGTTCTTC. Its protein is CSVASGGVAEQFF.